Each of the 21 T cell receptor beta chains below was sequenced from the same sample in a study of radiotherapy plus CTLA-4 blockade in lung cancer. Sequenced by immunoSEQ multiplex PCR; TCRdb stores in-frame clones only, minus some. The sample holds under 65,000 clones, roughly 77% seen once. This material consisted of peripheral blood, taken from a patient treated with radiotherapy plus ipilimumab. Receptors originate from a human donor with non-small cell lung cancer who had a complete response to radiotherapy plus ipilimumab.

This chain links TRBV11-2 with TRBJ1-5, with D unresolved. The CDR3 extends over 14 amino acids. Germline CDR1 and CDR2: SGHAT and FQNNGV. Trimming pared 1 base from V and 0 bases from J, leaving 4 bases between. The DNA for the CDR3 is TGTGCCAGCAGCTTAGGCTATAGCAATCAGCCCCAGCATTTT. Protein product: CASSLGYSNQPQHF.

This chain links TRBV7-8 with TRBJ2-7, with 11 bases fitting TRBD2. CDR3 length: 15 amino acids. Germline CDR1 is SGHVS and CDR2 is FQNEAQ. V was pared by 6 bases and J by 2 bases, with 6 bases of the junction left unmatched. DNA for the CDR3: TGTGCCAGCAGGCCACTAGCGGGAGACACCTACGAGCAGTACGTC. This codes for CASRPLAGDTYEQYV.

The chain is built from TRBV19 and TRBJ2-1; tentatively, D is TRBD2 (5 bases). V lost 3 bases and J 9 bases, leaving 12 bases between the germline ends. The CDR3 has 13 residues. Germline V gene lookup returns CDR1 LNHDA and CDR2 SQIVND (reference sequence). The CDR3 coding sequence is TGTGCCAGTAGTATGGTGGAGGACGGTGAGCAGTTCTTC. This gives the protein CASSMVEDGEQFF.

This clone came up a few times. The chain joins TRBV7-9 to TRBJ1-2; 7 bases agree with TRBD1. J gave up 8 bases and V 1 base, and 10 bases lay outside the gene matches. The V gene's germline CDR1 is SEHNR and CDR2 FQNEAQ (reference sequence). The CDR3 covers 15 residues. The CDR3 DNA follows: TGTGCCAGCAGCTTAGTGACCCAGGGGGTAGGAGGCTACACCTTC. This sequence encodes CASSLVTQGVGGYTF.

This clone was recorded a few times. The chain recombines TRBV19 with TRBJ1-3; 7 bases agree with TRBD1. The CDR3 is made up of 14 amino acids. V was clipped by 6 bases and J by 1 base; unmatched bases: 3. CDR1 LNHDA and CDR2 SQIVND come from the germline V gene (reference sequence). CDR3 residues: CASRTGKSGNTIYF. CDR3 coding DNA: TGTGCCAGTAGGACAGGGAAGTCTGGAAACACCATATATTTT.

The V call is TRBV18, the J call TRBJ2-1; the match to TRBD2 covers 11 bases. The CDR3 loop spans 18 amino acids. Germline V CDR1 and CDR2: KGHSH, LQKENI. J was trimmed by 9 bases and V by 1 base; bases with no gene match: 14. This CDR3 reads CASSPLSLAGVGWVEQFF. CDR3 bases: TGTGCCAGCTCACCACTTTCACTAGCGGGAGTTGGTTGGGTTGAGCAGTTCTTC. Variable domain in full (rest from reference TRBV18 and TRBJ2-1): NAGVMQNPRHLVRRRGQEARLRCSPMKGHSHVYWYRQLPEEGLKFMVYLQKENIIDESGMPKERFSAEFPKEGPSILRIQQVVRGDSAAYFCASSPLSLAGVGWVEQFFGPGTRLTVL.

V usage is TRBV15 and J usage is TRBJ2-3; TRBD1 is a possible D gene (5 bases). Germline V CDR1 and CDR2: LNHNV, YYDKDF (reference sequence). Trimming pared 3 bases from V and 2 bases from J, leaving 15 bases between. The CDR3 extends over 16 amino acids. In nucleotides, the CDR3 is TGTGCCACCAGCAGCGGAGACAGCCAAAACACAGATACGCAGTATTTT. Translation: CATSSGDSQNTDTQYF.

This clone was seen once. The chain uses TRBV5-1 and TRBJ2-5; 7 nucleotides line up with TRBD1. CDR1 and CDR2 (germline): SGHRS, YFSETQ. V was pared by 4 bases and J by 5 bases, with 11 bases of the junction left unmatched. CDR3 length: 15 amino acids. The CDR3 loop is CASSATDRDAETQYF. Written as DNA, the CDR3 is TGCGCCAGCAGCGCGACCGACAGGGATGCTGAGACCCAGTACTTC.

J is TRBJ2-1 and V is TRBV7-6, with TRBD1 as a possible D gene (6 bases). V was clipped by 5 bases and J by 9 bases, with 11 bases between them. The CDR3 spans 12 residues. Germline V gives CDR1 SGHVS, CDR2 FNYEAQ. DNA of the CDR3: TGTGCCAGCAGCGGACAGTCCCGTGAGCAGTTCTTC. Translation gives CASSGQSREQFF.

The J gene is TRBJ1-2, the V gene TRBV29-1; D is possibly TRBD1 (6 bases). This CDR3 contains 13 residues. CDR1 and CDR2 from the germline V gene are SQVTM and ANQGSEA. V was pared by 6 bases and J by 4 bases, with 15 bases between. This chain's CDR3 is CSVHGRDTYGYTF. Here the CDR3 DNA reads TGCAGCGTACACGGGAGGGACACCTATGGCTACACCTTC.

V is TRBV11-2 and J is TRBJ1-3; 8 bases align to TRBD1. Germline CDR1 SGHAT, CDR2 FQNNGV. V was pared by 5 bases and J by 0 bases, with 3 bases of the junction left unmatched. The CDR3 has 15 amino acids. CDR3 in amino acids: CASSIGTGSGNTIYF. The CDR3 coding sequence is TGTGCCAGCAGCATAGGGACAGGCTCTGGAAACACCATATATTTT. Looking up the rest from reference TRBV11-2 and TRBJ1-3 gives the full variable domain: EAGVAQSPRYKIIEKRQSVAFWCNPISGHATLYWYQQILGQGPKLLIQFQNNGVVDDSQLPKDRFSAERLKGVDSTLKIQPAKLEDSAVYLCASSIGTGSGNTIYFGEGSWLTVV.

V and J are TRBV18 and TRBJ2-1; the match to TRBD2 covers 7 bases. Looked up from germline, CDR1 is KGHSH and CDR2 is LQKENI. The CDR3 runs to 19 residues. Germline trimming cut 0 bases from V and 2 bases from J; bases unmatched to any gene: 13. The CDR3 is CASSPPSRDYLLTYNEQFF. For the CDR3, the DNA is TGTGCCAGCTCACCACCGTCAAGGGACTACCTTTTAACCTACAATGAGCAGTTCTTC.

The chain recombines TRBV19 with TRBJ2-2, with TRBD1 matching 9 bases. With 6 bases clipped from V and 7 bases from J, the junction kept 3 bases outside the gene matches. CDR3 length equals 13 residues. Germline V gene lookup returns CDR1 LNHDA and CDR2 SQIVND (reference sequence). CDR3 sequence reads: CASRDRGGGELFF. CDR3 bases: TGTGCCAGTAGGGACAGGGGCGGCGGGGAGCTGTTTTTT.

The V and J genes are TRBV7-2 and TRBJ1-5; no reliable D call. Germline values: CDR1 SGHTA, CDR2 FQGNSA. Trimming left V 5 bases short and J 2 bases short, with 10 bases between. The CDR3 totals 14 residues. The CDR3 loop is CASSPEVGNQPQHF. CDR3 coding DNA: TGTGCCAGCAGCCCTGAAGTAGGCAATCAGCCCCAGCATTTT.

The rearrangement uses TRBV11-3 and TRBJ2-1; D possibly corresponds to TRBD2 (5 bases). V lost 2 bases, J lost 3 bases, and 8 bases lay in between. The germline V gene encodes CDR1 SGHNT and CDR2 YENEEA. The CDR3 sequence is 14 residues long. CDR3 sequence (DNA): TGTGCCAGCAGCTTACGGACTCTCTACAATGAGCAGTTCTTC. Protein product: CASSLRTLYNEQFF. Using reference TRBV11-3 and TRBJ2-1 for the parts outside the CDR3, the full variable domain is EAGVVQSPRYKIIEKKQPVAFWCNPISGHNTLYWYLQNLGQGPELLIRYENEEAVDDSQLPKDRFSAERLKGVDSTLKIQPAELGDSAVYLCASSLRTLYNEQFFGPGTRLTVL.

The chain combines TRBV7-2 with TRBJ1-2; 12 nucleotides agree with TRBD1. The V gene's germline CDR1 is SGHTA and CDR2 FQGNSA. The CDR3 runs 14 residues. With 5 bases clipped from V and 7 bases from J, the junction kept 5 bases outside the gene matches. CDR3 sequence (DNA): TGTGCCAGCAGCCGGGGACAGGGGGCAGGTGGCTACACCTTC. Translation: CASSRGQGAGGYTF. The full variable domain, with the rest looked up from reference TRBV7-2 and TRBJ1-2, is GAGVSQSPSNKVTEKGKDVELRCDPISGHTALYWYRQSLGQGLEFLIYFQGNSAPDKSGLPSDRFSAERTGGSVSTLTIQRTQQEDSAVYLCASSRGQGAGGYTFGSGTRLTVV.

This chain joins TRBV5-1 and TRBJ2-2; tentative D call: TRBD2 (5 bases). This CDR3 has 16 amino acids. V dropped 2 bases and J dropped 5 bases, with 16 bases sitting between them. Germline V gene data show CDR1 as SGHRS and CDR2 as YFSETQ. CDR3 amino acids: CASSFRPPEGTGELFF. The CDR3 nucleotides read TGCGCCAGCAGCTTCCGACCTCCTGAGGGAACCGGGGAGCTGTTTTTT. Filled out from reference TRBV5-1 and TRBJ2-2, the complete variable domain reads KAGVTQTPRYLIKTRGQQVTLSCSPISGHRSVSWYQQTPGQGLQFLFEYFSETQRNKGNFPGRFSGRQFSNSRSEMNVSTLELGDSALYLCASSFRPPEGTGELFFGEGSRLTVL.

The CDR3 sequence is CASSPRTGEGYTF. In DNA, the CDR3 is TGTGCCAGCAGCCCTCGGACAGGGGAAGGCTACACCTTC. The rearrangement joins TRBV6-6 to TRBJ1-2; 9 bases are a match to TRBD1. Germline values: CDR1 MNHNY, CDR2 SVGAGI (reference sequence). The CDR3 contains 13 residues. Trimming cost V 6 bases and J 8 bases; bases outside gene matches: 7.

The chain carries TRBV27 and TRBJ2-7; D ambiguous. The germline V and J ends were trimmed by 1 base and 1 base, with 11 bases remaining between them. This CDR3 region has 15 residues. Germline V lookup: CDR1 MNHEY, CDR2 SMNVEV (reference sequence). The CDR3 here is CASSLLSRLSYEQYF. CDR3 bases: TGTGCCAGCAGTTTATTGTCCAGGCTATCCTACGAGCAGTACTTC.

This clone has a handful of counts. The chain combines TRBV6-1 with TRBJ2-6; D unresolved. The CDR3 covers 14 residues. CDR1 and CDR2 (germline): MNHNS, SASEGT. V dropped 2 bases and J dropped 4 bases, with 6 bases sitting between them. CDR3: CASSEWAGANVLTF. The CDR3 nucleotides read TGTGCCAGCAGTGAATGGGCCGGGGCCAACGTCCTGACTTTC.

The chain joins TRBV7-2 to TRBJ2-7; 9 bases align to TRBD1. The CDR3 loop spans 15 amino acids. Looked up from germline, CDR1 is SGHTA and CDR2 is FQGNSA. The J segment lost 5 bases and the V segment lost 5 bases, leaving 10 bases of the junction unmatched. The CDR3 is CASSDRDRVFHEQYF. The CDR3 DNA follows: TGTGCCAGCAGCGACCGGGACAGGGTCTTTCACGAGCAGTACTTC.